Following are 27 T cell receptor beta chains from one sample sequenced in a study of response to subunit inactivated influenza vaccine. TCRdb reanalysed the RT-PCR reads using MiXCR and keeps one entry per CDR3 protein. The profile shows 600,000 to 850,000 distinct CDR3 sequences, 13% to 15% of them singletons. The specimen was PBMCs from blood, collected 14 days before vaccination. These receptors all come from a man aged 45-65 years who received an inactivated influenza vaccine.

This clonotype showed up just a few times. The chain has TRBV6-5 and TRBJ2-5; the match to TRBD1 covers 7 bases. This CDR3 has 14 amino acids. The germline V gene encodes CDR1 MNHEY and CDR2 SVGAGI. Trimming took 2 bases from V and 6 from J; bases not matched to a gene: 6. The CDR3 sequence is CASSYGQGVKTQYF. The CDR3 DNA sequence: TGTGCCAGCAGTTACGGTCAGGGGGTGAAGACCCAGTACTTC.

This clonotype was observed a handful of times. This sequence joins TRBV12-3 or TRBV12-4 and TRBJ2-2; TRBD2 matches 8 bases. This CDR3 contains 15 residues. Trimming cost V 2 bases and J 6 bases; bases outside gene matches: 5. The CDR3 nucleotides are TGTGCCAGCAGTTTAATGGGACTAGGGGCCGGGGAGCTGTTTTTT. Amino acid sequence: CASSLMGLGAGELFF.

This clonotype has only a few counts. The rearrangement joins TRBV27 to TRBJ1-5; D may be TRBD1 (5 bases). V lost 8 bases to trimming and J lost 5 bases, with 13 bases between them. The CDR3 runs 13 residues. CDR1 is MNHEY and CDR2 is SMNVEV in the germline V gene (reference sequence). CDR3 loop: CASGGVRHQPQHF. As DNA, the CDR3 is TGTGCCAGCGGAGGGGTGCGACATCAGCCCCAGCATTTT.

This chain joins TRBV25-1 and TRBJ1-4, with D unresolved. Germline V gene sequence: CDR1 MGHDK, CDR2 SYGVNS. Trimming shortened V by 3 bases and J by 2 bases, and 13 bases separated the two germline ends. The length of the CDR3 is 16 residues. The CDR3 region is CASSDASEATNEKLFF. Written as DNA, the CDR3 is TGTGCCAGCAGTGACGCGAGCGAGGCTACTAATGAAAAACTGTTTTTT. Together with reference TRBV25-1 and TRBJ1-4, the CDR3 gives the full variable domain: EADIYQTPRYLVIGTGKKITLECSQTMGHDKMYWYQQDPGMELHLIHYSYGVNSTEKGDLSSESTVSRIRTEHFPLTLESARPSHTSQYLCASSDASEATNEKLFFGSGTQLSVL.

The table lists this clonotype with a few counts. The J gene is TRBJ2-7, the V gene TRBV27; D perhaps matches TRBD2 (5 bases). This CDR3 has 14 residues. Germline V gene data show CDR1 as MNHEY and CDR2 as SMNVEV (reference sequence). V dropped 11 bases and J dropped 1 base, with 18 bases sitting between them. The CDR3 DNA reads TGTGCCGCGGGCCAGAGCGTCTATTCCTACGAGCAGTACTTC. Residues: CAAGQSVYSYEQYF.

The V call is TRBV4-2, the J call TRBJ2-2; D is ambiguous. This CDR3 region has 16 residues. The V end lost 0 bases, the J end lost 4 bases, and 12 bases lay between the germline ends. Germline assignment: CDR1 LGHNA and CDR2 YNFKEQ. The CDR3 is CASSQETHRGTGELFF. In DNA form, the CDR3 reads TGTGCCAGCAGCCAAGAGACCCATCGAGGCACCGGGGAGCTGTTTTTT.

This clonotype was detected only a few times. The chain couples TRBV10-3 to TRBJ2-3; 14 positions agree with TRBD2. V lost 8 bases to trimming and J lost 6 bases; unmatched junction nucleotides: 1. This CDR3 is 13 amino acids long. CDR1 ENHRY and CDR2 SYGVKD come from the germline V gene. CDR3 region: CAIRTSGRDTQYF. CDR3 coding DNA: TGTGCCATCCGGACTAGCGGGAGGGATACGCAGTATTTT.

This clonotype was counted between two and nine times. The chain recombines TRBV7-9 with TRBJ1-1; 8 nucleotides agree with TRBD1. The CDR3 spans 15 residues. The germline gives CDR1 SEHNR, CDR2 FQNEAQ (reference sequence). The V and J ends lost 5 bases and 5 bases, in that order; junction bases with no gene match: 10. The CDR3 DNA sequence: TGTGCCAGCAGCCCCAGGACAGGGCGTTGGACTGAAGCTTTCTTT. This encodes CASSPRTGRWTEAFF.

The V call is TRBV4-2, the J call TRBJ1-3, with unresolved D. The CDR3 spans 14 residues. Trimming took off 1 base at V and 4 bases at J, with 8 bases between the two ends. CDR1 and CDR2 from the germline V gene are LGHNA and YNFKEQ. The CDR3 DNA is TGTGCCAGCAGCCAAGCGGTTCAAGGAAACACCATATATTTT. It is translated as CASSQAVQGNTIYF.

The chain has TRBV11-2 and TRBJ2-1; 8 bases fit TRBD2. V lost 3 bases to trimming and J lost 6 bases; unmatched junction nucleotides: 13. Per the germline V gene, CDR1 is SGHAT and CDR2 is FQNNGV. CDR3 length: 17 amino acids. CDR3 in DNA: TGTGCCAGCAGCTTTTTTCCAGCGGGAGAGGATAGCAATGAGCAGTTCTTC. This sequence encodes CASSFFPAGEDSNEQFF.

This clonotype was found a few times. This chain connects TRBV20-1 to TRBJ1-2; 8 bases match TRBD1. V gave up 5 bases and J gave up 3 bases; unmatched junction bases: 8. This CDR3 is built from 14 residues. The V gene's germline CDR1 is DFQATT and CDR2 SNEGSKA (reference sequence). The CDR3 sequence is CSADGQGLDYGYTF. The CDR3 nucleotides read TGCAGTGCTGATGGACAGGGCCTAGACTATGGCTACACCTTC.

The chain links TRBV20-1 to TRBJ2-5; TRBD1 might be the D (5 bases). The V end lost 6 bases, the J end lost 1 base, and 18 bases lay between the germline ends. The CDR3 length is 15 residues. From germline, CDR1 is DFQATT and CDR2 SNEGSKA (reference sequence). CDR3 coding DNA: TGCAGTGCCCTGACAGCGCGAAATATCCAAGAGACCCAGTACTTC. As protein: CSALTARNIQETQYF.

This clonotype was found many times. Relative to the germline gene, one junction end is altered; a read error may explain this. The V and J genes are TRBV7-9 and TRBJ2-7; D perhaps matches TRBD1 (5 bases). This CDR3 has 13 amino acids. Germline V CDR1 and CDR2: SEHNR, FQNEAQ (reference sequence). CDR3 bases: TGTGCCAGCAGTTTAGCAGGGACCTACGAGCAGTACTTC. Translated: CASSLAGTYEQYF.

V usage is TRBV5-1 and J usage is TRBJ2-5; 8 nucleotides agree with TRBD1. The CDR3 covers 15 residues. V gave up 4 bases and J gave up 1 base; unmatched junction bases: 6. From germline, CDR1 is SGHRS and CDR2 YFSETQ. For the CDR3, the DNA is TGCGCCAGCAGCCAATTTACAGGGGGCCAAGAGACCCAGTACTTC. It encodes CASSQFTGGQETQYF.

This clonotype was seen more than once but under ten times. The V gene is TRBV14, the J gene TRBJ2-7; no definite D call. Germline V gene data show CDR1 as SGHDN and CDR2 as FVKESK. Trimming removed 1 base from V and 0 bases from J, with 10 bases in between. The CDR3 extends over 15 amino acids. The CDR3 DNA sequence: TGTGCCAGCAGCCAAGGGGCAGCGAGCTCCTACGAGCAGTACTTC. Its translation: CASSQGAASSYEQYF.

The V and J genes are TRBV20-1 and TRBJ2-3, with D perhaps TRBD1 (8 bases). The CDR3 has 14 amino acids. The V end was cut by 4 bases, the J end by 3 bases, with 14 bases between. Germline V gene sequence: CDR1 DFQATT, CDR2 SNEGSKA (reference sequence). The CDR3 loop is CSAKGQGGTDTQYF. The DNA for the CDR3 is TGCAGTGCTAAAGGACAGGGAGGGACAGATACGCAGTATTTT.

Many counts were recorded for this clonotype. This chain joins TRBV10-3 and TRBJ2-1; D is ambiguous. Germline V gene lookup returns CDR1 ENHRY and CDR2 SYGVKD. Trimming removed 5 bases from V and 6 bases from J, with 8 bases in between. The CDR3 covers 12 residues. The CDR3 is CAISTGSNEQFF. DNA for the CDR3: TGTGCCATCAGTACTGGTAGCAATGAGCAGTTCTTC.

The chain employs TRBV9 and TRBJ1-1, with D unresolved. Germline V gene data show CDR1 as SGDLS and CDR2 as YYNGEE. V gave up 0 bases and J gave up 0 bases, with 9 bases separating them. This CDR3 region has 15 residues. The CDR3 DNA reads TGTGCCAGCAGCGTAGGGACGGGGATGAACACTGAAGCTTTCTTT. Amino acid sequence: CASSVGTGMNTEAFF. The whole variable domain, remainder taken from reference TRBV9 and TRBJ1-1, is DSGVTQTPKHLITATGQRVTLRCSPRSGDLSVYWYQQSLDQGLQFLIQYYNGEERAKGNILERFSAQQFPDLHSELNLSSLELGDSALYFCASSVGTGMNTEAFFGQGTRLTVV.

To note about this clonotype: A clone one base away is much larger, so this may be a read error. The V and J genes are TRBV2 and TRBJ2-1; tentative D call: TRBD1 (6 bases). The germline V and J ends were trimmed by 5 bases and 5 bases, with 16 bases remaining between them. The CDR3 spans 15 residues. Germline V gives CDR1 SNHLY, CDR2 FYNNEI. The CDR3 region has the DNA TGTGCCAGCAGTCTCCGGGACATGACCAACAATGAGCAGTTCTTC. This encodes CASSLRDMTNNEQFF.

The chain employs TRBV15 and TRBJ1-1; TRBD1 matches at 8 bases. Germline loops: CDR1 LNHNV, CDR2 YYDKDF (reference sequence). After removal of 1 base from V and 8 bases from J, the junction contained 9 bases not matched to a gene. This CDR3 comprises 15 residues. CDR3 protein: CATSRARTGLPEAFF. In DNA, the CDR3 is TGTGCCACCAGCAGAGCTAGGACAGGGCTCCCCGAAGCTTTCTTT. The full variable domain, its missing parts supplied by reference TRBV15 and TRBJ1-1, is DAMVIQNPRYQVTQFGKPVTLSCSQTLNHNVMYWYQQKSSQAPKLLFHYYDKDFNNEADTPDNFQSRRPNTSFCFLDIRSPGLGDTAMYLCATSRARTGLPEAFFGQGTRLTVV.

The chain employs TRBV7-2 and TRBJ2-2; D is ambiguous. The CDR3 sequence is 14 residues long. Trimming removed 2 bases from V and 4 bases from J, with 8 bases in between. Germline loops: CDR1 SGHTA, CDR2 FQGNSA. CDR3 residues: CASSLTTFTGELFF. The CDR3 region has the DNA TGTGCCAGCAGCTTAACGACGTTCACCGGGGAGCTGTTTTTT. Combining the CDR3 with reference TRBV7-2 and TRBJ2-2 gives the whole variable domain GAGVSQSPSNKVTEKGKDVELRCDPISGHTALYWYRQSLGQGLEFLIYFQGNSAPDKSGLPSDRFSAERTGGSVSTLTIQRTQQEDSAVYLCASSLTTFTGELFFGEGSRLTVL.

The chain is built from TRBV2 and TRBJ1-1; D gene ambiguous. Germline loops: CDR1 SNHLY, CDR2 FYNNEI. The V end lost 0 bases, the J end lost 8 bases, and 13 bases lay between the germline ends. The CDR3 has 14 amino acids. DNA for the CDR3: TGTGCCAGCAGTGAAGCTGGACGGGGTACCGAAGCTTTCTTT. It translates to CASSEAGRGTEAFF.

In its sample, this clonotype was seen a few times. J is TRBJ1-5 and V is TRBV6-6, with unresolved D. CDR1 is MNHNY and CDR2 is SVGAGI in the germline V gene (reference sequence). The germline V and J ends were trimmed by 2 bases and 2 bases, with 4 bases remaining between them. The CDR3 is made up of 13 amino acids. CDR3 amino acids: CASSYRRNQPQHF. CDR3 in DNA: TGTGCCAGCAGTTACCGTCGCAATCAGCCCCAGCATTTT.

This clonotype was seen a few times. The V call is TRBV7-6, the J call TRBJ2-7; D possibly matches TRBD1 or TRBD2 (5 bases each). Trimming pared 5 bases from V and 3 bases from J, leaving 17 bases between. Germline V lookup: CDR1 SGHVS, CDR2 FNYEAQ. This CDR3 is built from 15 residues. The CDR3 DNA sequence: TGTGCCAGCAGCCCCGGGACGGCACAGTTCTACGAGCAGTACTTC. Amino acids: CASSPGTAQFYEQYF.

This clonotype was picked up a small number of times. The V call is TRBV28, the J call TRBJ2-7, with 14 bases that match TRBD2. There are 21 residues in the CDR3. Trimming cost V 3 bases and J 2 bases; bases outside gene matches: 18. Germline loops: CDR1 MDHEN, CDR2 SYDVKM. The CDR3 here is CASSFPSRDSEGLAGAYEQYF. DNA of the CDR3: TGTGCCAGCAGTTTTCCCTCACGGGACAGCGAGGGACTAGCGGGAGCCTACGAGCAGTACTTC.

The chain couples TRBV27 to TRBJ2-3, with 7 bases aligning to TRBD2. Germline V lookup: CDR1 MNHEY, CDR2 SMNVEV (reference sequence). V shed 5 bases, J shed 1 base, and the junction held 6 bases outside the gene matches. CDR3 length equals 15 residues. As DNA, the CDR3 is TGTGCCAGCAGTACAAGACTAGCTCGCACAGATACGCAGTATTTT. Translating gives CASSTRLARTDTQYF.

There are a few counts of this clonotype. V gene TRBV6-1 combines with J gene TRBJ1-1; TRBD1 aligns across 10 bases. CDR3 length equals 16 residues. Germline V gene sequence: CDR1 MNHNS, CDR2 SASEGT. The V gene end was trimmed by 6 bases and the J gene end by 5 bases; junction bases not matched to a gene: 12. In DNA, the CDR3 is TGTGCCAGCAGCAGACAGGGGGCTATATTGGTGACTGAAGCTTTCTTT. This sequence encodes CASSRQGAILVTEAFF.